This T cell receptor (beta chain) was recovered during a study of blood T cell repertoires in COVID-19 (dated by TCRdb to 2020 to 2022). Describing the broader study: Collaborator samples came from the United States, Italy and Spain and covered acute and convalescent phases of COVID-19. The material from the prospective study consisted of cDNA or gDNA derived from T cells, B-cell-depleted T cells, or PBMCs. Subjects who had been exposed to COVID-19, were actively infected with it, or had recovered from it provided the deeply sampled blood TCRbeta repertoires that made up the dataset. The repertoires were made available in a free public database intended to serve as a resource for research on the immune response to SARS-CoV-2. The samples were drawn from two sources: the first 160 participants of the ongoing ImmuneRACE study, and 950 to 1,500 subjects contributed by 6 global collaborators. Sample metadata almost always included a de-identified subject ID, COVID-19 status, age in years and sex. Where available, HLA class I and class II types were taken from metadata supplied by the sample provider and were not determined by assay-based typing. Findings and caveats that apply to the study as a whole: The amount of clinical and demographic metadata varied by source and participant and was provided uncurated.

Looking up the germline V gene (reference sequence) yields CDR1 SGHNT and CDR2 YYREEE. The CDR3 contains 15 residues, cysteine and phenylalanine counted. Solely the CDR3 DNA is kept, with 45 bases framed from the first base. The germline V and J ends show losses of 4 bases and 2 bases respectively, and no gene match explains 6 bases of the junction. One collaborating source in Seattle enrolled patients while the patients were actively infected and followed the patients over time throughout the course of disease. Collaborating institutions collected whole blood in K2EDTA tubes following their own protocols. For TCRbeta analysis, collaborators shipped samples in one of three forms: frozen whole blood, isolated PBMCs, or DNA extracted from either of those sample types. This clone was picked up one time. Its antigen has not been determined. Base qualities are not recorded, but no much larger clone differs from it by a single base.

TCRbeta CDR3 regions were amplified from genomic DNA by means of the immunoSEQ Assay, a bias-controlled multiplex PCR. As for the authors' bioinformatics: The number of nucleated cells in each sample was estimated from the amplification of reference gene primers within the assay. To quantify the absolute abundance of each unique TCRbeta CDR3 rearrangement, sequence reads were collapsed and filtered. For each sample, productive Simpson clonality was calculated as the square root of Simpson's diversity index over productive rearrangements. Entries here come from immuneACCESS through TCRdb and include only in-frame sequences with V and J called. Some clones fail to appear in such tables; in the studies checked, an unresolved V gene covers under half of the shortfall, and the cause of the remainder is unknown. For V, J and clone size, that table is used; D and trimming come from the DNA. For this sample the table gives a few hundred thousand clones, of which around 80% were detected only once. Roughly 1.3% of the sample belongs to the ten largest clones.

This TCR was recovered from a woman aged 25 to 39 with COVID-19, enrolled during active disease. The sequence is built from TRBV5-4 and TRBJ1-3; TRBD1 aligns with 7 central bases. The source material was peripheral blood. The bases are TGTGCCAGCAGCATAGACAGGGAGCCTGGAAACACCATATATTTT. It codes for CASSIDREPGNTIYF.